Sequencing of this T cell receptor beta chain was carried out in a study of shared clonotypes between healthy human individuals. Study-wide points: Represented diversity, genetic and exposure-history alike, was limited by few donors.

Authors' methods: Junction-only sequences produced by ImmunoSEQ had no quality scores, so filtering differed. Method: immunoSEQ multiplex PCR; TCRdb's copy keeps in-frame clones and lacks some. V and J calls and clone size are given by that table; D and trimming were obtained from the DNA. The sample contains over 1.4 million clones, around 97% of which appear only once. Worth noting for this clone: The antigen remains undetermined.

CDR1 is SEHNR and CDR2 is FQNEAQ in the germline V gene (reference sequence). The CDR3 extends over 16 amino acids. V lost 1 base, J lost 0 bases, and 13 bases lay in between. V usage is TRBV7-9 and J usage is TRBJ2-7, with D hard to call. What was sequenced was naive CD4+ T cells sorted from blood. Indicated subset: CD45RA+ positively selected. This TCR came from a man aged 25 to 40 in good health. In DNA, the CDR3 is TGTGCCAGCAGCTTAGGGGGTAAGGTCGGCTCCTACGAGCAGTACTTC. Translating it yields CASSLGGKVGSYEQYF. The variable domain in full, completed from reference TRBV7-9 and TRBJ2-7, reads DTGVSQNPRHKITKRGQNVTFRCDPISEHNRLYWYRQTLGQGPEFLTYFQNEAQLEKSRLLSDRFSAERPKGSFSTLEIQRTEQGDSAMYLCASSLGGKVGSYEQYFGPGTRLTVT.